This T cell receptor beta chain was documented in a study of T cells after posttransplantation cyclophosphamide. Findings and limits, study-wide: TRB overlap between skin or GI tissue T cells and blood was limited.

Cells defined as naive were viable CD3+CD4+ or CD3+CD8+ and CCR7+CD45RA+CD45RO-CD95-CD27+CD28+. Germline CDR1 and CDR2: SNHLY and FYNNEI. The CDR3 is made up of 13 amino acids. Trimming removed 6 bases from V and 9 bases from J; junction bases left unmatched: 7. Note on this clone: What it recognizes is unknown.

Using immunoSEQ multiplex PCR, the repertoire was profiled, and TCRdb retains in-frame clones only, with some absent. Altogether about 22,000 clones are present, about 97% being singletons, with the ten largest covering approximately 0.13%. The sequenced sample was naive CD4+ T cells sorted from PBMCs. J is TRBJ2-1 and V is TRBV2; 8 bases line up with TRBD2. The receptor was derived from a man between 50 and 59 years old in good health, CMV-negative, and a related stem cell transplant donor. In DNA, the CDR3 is TGTGCCAGCAGCAGCGGGGGTTACGGTGAGCAGTTCTTC. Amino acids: CASSSGGYGEQFF.